Presented here are 30 T cell receptor beta chains from one specimen sequenced in a study of shared clonotypes between healthy human individuals. Sequencing used immunoSEQ multiplex PCR; TCRdb keeps in-frame clones, though not all of them. The data show around 1.1 million clones, about 72% seen once. The specimen was memory CD4+ T cells from PBMCs. Stated subset: CD45RA-negative fraction. The receptors originated from a man between 18 and 35 years old in good health. Some clones in this sample may be carry-over from other donors' samples.

This chain joins TRBV9 and TRBJ2-1, with 8 bases aligning to TRBD2. This CDR3 contains 15 residues. CDR1 and CDR2 (germline): SGDLS, YYNGEE. J lost 10 bases, V lost 4 bases, and 13 bases had no gene match. This chain's CDR3 is CASSSNGVTSAEQFF. For the CDR3, the DNA is TGTGCCAGCAGCTCCAACGGGGTGACTAGCGCCGAGCAGTTCTTC. Together with reference TRBV9 and TRBJ2-1, the CDR3 gives the full variable domain: DSGVTQTPKHLITATGQRVTLRCSPRSGDLSVYWYQQSLDQGLQFLIQYYNGEERAKGNILERFSAQQFPDLHSELNLSSLELGDSALYFCASSSNGVTSAEQFFGPGTRLTVL.

The chain carries TRBV9 and TRBJ2-6; 8 bases are shared with TRBD2. This CDR3 is 18 amino acids long. Germline CDR1 SGDLS, CDR2 YYNGEE. Trimming took 1 base from V and 1 from J; bases not matched to a gene: 7. CDR3 in amino acids: CASSVSGGLPSGANVLTF. The CDR3 DNA follows: TGTGCCAGCAGCGTATCGGGAGGGCTCCCATCTGGGGCCAACGTCCTGACTTTC.

This clone was counted between two and nine times. The chain employs TRBV5-8 and TRBJ2-3; D is unclear. Trimming took 0 bases from V and 5 from J, leaving 13 bases between them. Germline V lookup: CDR1 SGHTS, CDR2 YDEGEE. This CDR3 is built from 15 residues. Here the CDR3 reads CASSLGQPLRDTQYF. The CDR3 DNA sequence: TGTGCCAGCAGCTTGGGGCAGCCCCTCCGAGATACGCAGTATTTT.

The chain combines TRBV2 with TRBJ1-1; 9 bases are a match to TRBD1. Germline V gives CDR1 SNHLY, CDR2 FYNNEI. With 6 bases clipped from V and 1 base from J, the junction kept 6 bases outside the gene matches. The CDR3 is 15 amino acids. The CDR3 DNA is TGTGCCAGCAGATACACAGGGGGCGCGAACACTGAAGCTTTCTTT. It is translated as CASRYTGGANTEAFF. The whole variable domain, filled in from reference TRBV2 and TRBJ1-1, reads EPEVTQTPSHQVTQMGQEVILRCVPISNHLYFYWYRQILGQKVEFLVSFYNNEISEKSEIFDDQFSVERPDGSNFTLKIRSTKLEDSAMYFCASRYTGGANTEAFFGQGTRLTVV.

This clone was observed at least ten times. This same CDR3 is encoded by further DNA sequences in the sample. The rearrangement joins TRBV30 to TRBJ2-4; 7 nucleotides line up with TRBD2. V was pared by 0 bases and J by 7 bases, with 3 bases of the junction left unmatched. CDR3 size: 13 residues. Germline V gene sequence: CDR1 GTSNPN, CDR2 SVGIG (reference sequence). The CDR3 DNA reads TGTGCCTGGAGTGTGAACGGGAGGAACATTCAGTACTTC. The encoded protein is CAWSVNGRNIQYF. The whole variable domain, filled in from reference TRBV30 and TRBJ2-4, reads SQTIHQWPATLVQPVGSPLSLECTVEGTSNPNLYWYRQAAGRGLQLLFYSVGIGQISSEVPQNLSASRPQDRQFILSSKKLLLSDSGFYLCAWSVNGRNIQYFGAGTRLSVL.

This clone showed up just once. The rearrangement uses TRBV6-1 and TRBJ1-2; no clear D. Germline V gene lookup returns CDR1 MNHNS and CDR2 SASEGT. V was pared by 4 bases and J by 2 bases, with 8 bases between. This CDR3 has 13 residues. For the CDR3, the DNA is TGTGCCAGCAGTGCCGAATTAAACTATGGCTACACCTTC. As protein: CASSAELNYGYTF.

With respect to this clone: Other nucleotide sequences in the sample specify the same CDR3. This chain connects TRBV6-1 to TRBJ2-5; D is ambiguous. The V end lost 4 bases, the J end lost 5 bases, and 5 bases lay between the germline ends. Germline V lookup: CDR1 MNHNS, CDR2 SASEGT. This CDR3 spans 11 amino acids. The DNA for the CDR3 is TGTGCCAGCAGTGCACTGGAGACCCAGTACTTC. As protein: CASSALETQYF.

The rearrangement joins TRBV18 to TRBJ2-1; the D gene is possibly TRBD2 (6 bases). The CDR3 spans 11 residues. V lost 5 bases and J 10 bases, leaving 9 bases between the germline ends. Germline V CDR1 and CDR2: KGHSH, LQKENI. The CDR3 reads CASSGREEQFF. The CDR3 DNA sequence: TGTGCCAGCTCAGGGCGGGAAGAGCAGTTCTTC.

The chain has TRBV5-1 and TRBJ2-1; D perhaps matches TRBD1 (6 bases). This CDR3 has 16 residues. In germline, CDR1 is SGHRS, CDR2 YFSETQ. Trimming took off 4 bases at V and 0 bases at J, with 14 bases between the two ends. The CDR3 spells CASSILGQSSYNEQFF. DNA of the CDR3: TGCGCCAGCAGCATCCTGGGACAAAGCTCCTACAATGAGCAGTTCTTC.

This sequence joins TRBV11-2 and TRBJ2-3, with D possibly being TRBD1 or TRBD2 (5 bases each). Trimming left V 4 bases short and J 6 bases short, with 17 bases between. CDR1 SGHAT and CDR2 FQNNGV come from the germline V gene. This CDR3 comprises 15 residues. The CDR3 spells CASSSSGTLTDTQYF. Here the CDR3 DNA reads TGTGCCAGCAGCTCCTCCGGGACCTTAACTGATACGCAGTATTTT.

This rearrangement joins TRBV14 to TRBJ2-3, with a weak D call TRBD2 (5 bases). CDR3 size: 15 residues. The V end was cut by 1 base, the J end by 2 bases, with 10 bases between. Germline V gene lookup returns CDR1 SGHDN and CDR2 FVKESK. This CDR3 is CASSQGRGDTDTQYF. The DNA of the CDR3 is TGTGCCAGCAGCCAAGGTCGGGGAGACACAGATACGCAGTATTTT.

The CDR3: CASSLGQGRHEQYF. CDR3 coding DNA: TGTGCCAGCAGCCTGGGGCAGGGTCGCCACGAGCAGTACTTC. The chain links TRBV7-8 to TRBJ2-7; TRBD1 is a possible D gene (5 bases). Between the trimmed V and J ends, which lost 5 bases and 5 bases, there was a span of 16 bases. Germline V gives CDR1 SGHVS, CDR2 FQNEAQ. The CDR3 is 14 residues long. Full variable domain (remainder filled in from reference TRBV7-8 and TRBJ2-7): GAGVSQSPRYKVAKRGQDVALRCDPISGHVSLFWYQQALGQGPEFLTYFQNEAQLDKSGLPSDRFFAERPEGSVSTLKIQRTQQEDSAVYLCASSLGQGRHEQYFGPGTRLTVT.

V is TRBV4-3 and J is TRBJ2-2; D is ambiguous. The CDR3 loop spans 13 amino acids. Trimming removed 5 bases at V and 7 bases at J, with 11 bases between. The germline V gene encodes CDR1 LGHNA and CDR2 YSLEER. The chain's CDR3 is CASSSQRVGELFF. The CDR3 nucleotides read TGCGCCAGCAGCTCTCAACGGGTCGGGGAGCTGTTTTTT.

This chain joins TRBV2 and TRBJ1-4; 8 bases map to TRBD1. Germline trimming cut 0 bases from V and 0 bases from J; bases unmatched to any gene: 3. In germline, CDR1 is SNHLY, CDR2 FYNNEI. This CDR3 is 17 amino acids long. CDR3 coding DNA: TGTGCCAGCAGTGAAGCGGACAGGGCTGCAACTAATGAAAAACTGTTTTTT. Translation gives CASSEADRAATNEKLFF. Looking up the rest from reference TRBV2 and TRBJ1-4 gives the full variable domain: EPEVTQTPSHQVTQMGQEVILRCVPISNHLYFYWYRQILGQKVEFLVSFYNNEISEKSEIFDDQFSVERPDGSNFTLKIRSTKLEDSAMYFCASSEADRAATNEKLFFGSGTQLSVL.

This chain joins TRBV6-1 and TRBJ1-2, with D perhaps TRBD1 (5 bases). The ends were cut back, 0 bases at V and 3 bases at J, with 11 bases in the middle. The germline V gene has CDR1 MNHNS and CDR2 SASEGT. The CDR3 spans 15 residues. In DNA form, the CDR3 reads TGTGCCAGCAGTGAAGCGCTGGGGCTTGACTATGGCTACACCTTC. Encoded protein: CASSEALGLDYGYTF.

This rearrangement joins TRBV5-4 to TRBJ1-2; no definite D call. The germline CDR1 and CDR2 sequences are SGHNT and YYREEE (reference sequence). CDR3 length equals 17 residues. Deletions cut 3 bases from V and 3 bases from J, with 21 bases between. The CDR3 DNA sequence: TGTGCCAGCAGCTCGCCTGGGCAGAAGGCTTTAGACTATGGCTACACCTTC. Translating gives CASSSPGQKALDYGYTF.

This chain links TRBV7-2 with TRBJ1-5; TRBD1 aligns across 7 bases. V lost 5 bases and J lost 7; bases outside the gene matches: 5. CDR1 is SGHTA and CDR2 is FQGNSA in the germline V gene. The CDR3 consists of 13 residues. CDR3 protein: CASSPGQLQPQHF. CDR3 DNA sequence: TGTGCCAGCAGCCCGGGACAGCTCCAGCCCCAGCATTTT.

Points on this clone: A much larger clone lies one base from this, so it may be a read error. V is TRBV2 and J is TRBJ2-3; no firm D call. V was pared by 5 bases and J by 2 bases, with 5 bases between. The CDR3 length is 12 residues. The germline CDR1 and CDR2 sequences are SNHLY and FYNNEI. As DNA, the CDR3 is TGTGCCAGCAGTCCTAACACAGATACGCAGTATTTT. Its protein is CASSPNTDTQYF.

CDR3: CASGLAYEQYF. The DNA for the CDR3 is TGTGCCAGCGGACTAGCTTACGAGCAGTACTTC. This chain joins TRBV28 and TRBJ2-7; TRBD2 matches 8 bases. CDR3 length: 11 amino acids. V gave up 8 bases and J gave up 4 bases; unmatched junction bases: 1. In germline, CDR1 is MDHEN, CDR2 SYDVKM.

This clone was recorded a few times. The gene calls are TRBV7-2 and TRBJ1-1; a weak D match, TRBD1 (5 bases). The CDR3 sequence is 14 residues long. Germline values: CDR1 SGHTA, CDR2 FQGNSA. V dropped 5 bases and J dropped 3 bases, with 13 bases sitting between them. CDR3 coding DNA: TGTGCCAGCAGCGGCAAAGGGACGGACACTGAAGCTTTCTTT. It codes for CASSGKGTDTEAFF.

The rearrangement links TRBV6-1 to TRBJ2-7; 8 bases fit TRBD2. The CDR3 spans 15 residues. From germline, CDR1 is MNHNS and CDR2 SASEGT. Trimming removed 6 bases from V and 4 bases from J; junction bases left unmatched: 11. The chain's CDR3 is CASSPVVAGIYEQYF. The CDR3 bases are TGTGCCAGCAGCCCTGTGGTAGCGGGAATATACGAGCAGTACTTC.

The rearrangement joins TRBV9 to TRBJ1-2; a possible D gene is TRBD1 (5 bases). CDR1 is SGDLS and CDR2 is YYNGEE in the germline V gene. Between the trimmed V and J ends, which lost 3 bases and 8 bases, there was a span of 11 bases. The CDR3 is 12 amino acids. Here the CDR3 reads CASSAGTFGYTF. The DNA for the CDR3 is TGTGCCAGCAGCGCCGGGACGTTCGGCTACACCTTC.

The rearrangement links TRBV14 to TRBJ2-2; D is uncertain. Looked up from germline, CDR1 is SGHDN and CDR2 is FVKESK. V was trimmed by 1 base and J by 8 bases, leaving 11 bases between them. This CDR3 spans 14 amino acids. CDR3 protein: CASSQVGQTGELFF. DNA for the CDR3: TGTGCCAGCAGCCAAGTCGGGCAAACTGGGGAGCTGTTTTTT.

This chain connects TRBV18 to TRBJ1-1; D is possibly TRBD1 (5 bases). This CDR3 comprises 14 residues. The germline gives CDR1 KGHSH, CDR2 LQKENI. V was clipped by 2 bases and J by 0 bases, with 7 bases between them. The CDR3 coding sequence is TGTGCCAGCTCACCAGGGGCTATGAACACTGAAGCTTTCTTT. Residues: CASSPGAMNTEAFF.

The V and J genes are TRBV7-2 and TRBJ1-2; D is perhaps TRBD1 (6 bases). The length of the CDR3 is 15 residues. The V gene's germline CDR1 is SGHTA and CDR2 FQGNSA. V dropped 1 base and J dropped 4 bases, with 13 bases sitting between them. The CDR3 bases are TGTGCCAGCAGCTTAGTGGTTGGGGGCAGCTATGGCTACACCTTC. Its protein is CASSLVVGGSYGYTF. The variable domain in full, with the rest retrieved from reference TRBV7-2 and TRBJ1-2, is GAGVSQSPSNKVTEKGKDVELRCDPISGHTALYWYRQSLGQGLEFLIYFQGNSAPDKSGLPSDRFSAERTGGSVSTLTIQRTQQEDSAVYLCASSLVVGGSYGYTFGSGTRLTVV.

The chain joins TRBV9 to TRBJ2-5; possibly TRBD1 or TRBD2 for D (5 bases each). The CDR3 totals 13 residues. Trimming took 4 bases from V and 5 from J, leaving 12 bases between them. CDR1 and CDR2 from the germline V gene are SGDLS and YYNGEE. The CDR3 sequence is CASSRPEGETQYF. Written as DNA, the CDR3 is TGTGCCAGCAGCAGGCCCGAGGGGGAGACCCAGTACTTC.

The J gene is TRBJ2-3, the V gene TRBV25-1, with D perhaps matching TRBD1 (5 bases). V was shortened by 2 bases and J by 3 bases, with 9 bases between the two germline ends. CDR3 length: 14 residues. Germline CDR1 reads MGHDK; CDR2 reads SYGVNS. The CDR3 nucleotides are TGTGCCAGCAGTGAAGTAAGGGGAACAGATACGCAGTATTTT. Translation gives CASSEVRGTDTQYF.

The chain employs TRBV5-1 and TRBJ1-1; D gene ambiguous. Between the trimmed V and J ends, which lost 1 base and 2 bases, there was a span of 9 bases. The CDR3 is made up of 14 amino acids. Looked up from germline, CDR1 is SGHRS and CDR2 is YFSETQ. The CDR3 coding sequence is TGCGCCAGCAGCTTGTCGGGGTTTAACACTGAAGCTTTCTTT. Translated, it gives CASSLSGFNTEAFF.

This chain links TRBV6-5 with TRBJ2-7; 9 bases map to TRBD1. There are 15 residues in the CDR3. The ends lost 7 bases at V and 6 bases at J; junction bases unmatched: 13. Germline values: CDR1 MNHEY, CDR2 SVGAGI. CDR3 sequence reads: CASNPAGTGSREQYF. CDR3 DNA sequence: TGTGCCAGCAATCCGGCCGGGACAGGGTCCCGCGAGCAGTACTTC.

J is TRBJ2-1 and V is TRBV29-1; D is possibly TRBD1 (6 bases). V gave up 8 bases and J gave up 0 bases, with 11 bases separating them. Germline CDR1 is SQVTM and CDR2 is ANQGSEA. This CDR3 is 13 amino acids long. The CDR3 DNA is TGCAGCTACAGGGAAAGCTCCTACAATGAGCAGTTCTTC. Encoded protein: CSYRESSYNEQFF.